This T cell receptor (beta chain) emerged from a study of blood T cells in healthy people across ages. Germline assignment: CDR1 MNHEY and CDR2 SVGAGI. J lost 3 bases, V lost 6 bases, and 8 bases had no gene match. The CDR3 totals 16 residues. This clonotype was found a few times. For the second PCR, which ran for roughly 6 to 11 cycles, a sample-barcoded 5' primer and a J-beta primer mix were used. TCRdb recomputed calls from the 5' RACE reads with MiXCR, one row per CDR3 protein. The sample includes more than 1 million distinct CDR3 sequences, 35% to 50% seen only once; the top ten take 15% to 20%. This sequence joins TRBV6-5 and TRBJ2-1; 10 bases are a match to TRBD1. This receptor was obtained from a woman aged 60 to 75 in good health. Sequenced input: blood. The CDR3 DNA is TGTGCCAGCAGACACTCGGGGACAGGGGTCTACAATGAGCAGTTCTTC. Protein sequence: CASRHSGTGVYNEQFF.